What follows describes a single T cell receptor (beta chain). Its target is not known. This entry is derived from a study of cytomegalovirus exposure and HLA in healthy donors. The overall study: Unique TCRs from HLA-typed donors, roughly 89 million of them, were held in an early data release. Findings of the study overall: Donors were assumed by presence/absence analyses to have roughly uniform sequencing depth. For TCR beta chains, V- and J-gene trimming was later linked to a missense DCLRE1C variant.

The germline V gene has CDR1 MNHNS and CDR2 SASEGT. V was shortened by 3 bases and J by 1 base, with 4 bases between the two germline ends. This CDR3 has 14 residues. Primers: 60 Vbeta forward and 13 Jbeta reverse. As handled by the study authors: The count from a later analysis was 79 million or so unique TCR beta chains, 9 million to 12 million of them shared. The table came from immunoSEQ multiplex PCR; TCRdb's copy has only in-frame clones and leaves some out. V and J calls and clone size are given by that table; D and trimming were obtained from the DNA. The sample yields some 160,000 clones, around four fifths seen once.

V gene TRBV6-1 combines with J gene TRBJ2-6; D remains ambiguous. Sequencing was performed on PBMCs. The sequence derives from a boy aged 2 to 10 in good health and CMV-seronegative. The CDR3 reads CASSDLSGANVLTF. The CDR3 region has the DNA TGTGCCAGCAGTGACTTATCTGGGGCCAACGTCCTGACTTTC.